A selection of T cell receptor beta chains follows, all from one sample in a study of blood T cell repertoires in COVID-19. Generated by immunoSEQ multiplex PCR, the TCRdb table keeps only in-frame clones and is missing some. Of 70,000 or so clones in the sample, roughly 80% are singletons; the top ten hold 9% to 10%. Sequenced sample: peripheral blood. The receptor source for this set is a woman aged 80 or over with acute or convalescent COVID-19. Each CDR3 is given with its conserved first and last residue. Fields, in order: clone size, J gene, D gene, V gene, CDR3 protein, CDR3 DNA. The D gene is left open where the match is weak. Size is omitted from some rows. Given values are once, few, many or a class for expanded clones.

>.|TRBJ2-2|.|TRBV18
CASSPQGTGELFF
TGTGCCAGCTCACCACAGGGGACCGGGGAGCTGTTTTTT
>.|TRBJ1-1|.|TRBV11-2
CASSLRGEGVESTFTEAFF
TGTGCCAGCAGCTTAAGGGGGGAGGGTGTGGAGTCGACGTTCACTGAAGCTTTCTTT
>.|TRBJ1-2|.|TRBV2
CASSVQGNYGYTF
TGTGCCAGTAGTGTTCAGGGAAACTATGGCTACACCTTC
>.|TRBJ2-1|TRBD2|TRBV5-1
CASSEGGGYNEQFF
TGCGCCAGCTCGGAGGGCGGGGGCTACAATGAGCAGTTCTTC
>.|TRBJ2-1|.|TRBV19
CASSIGTDPSYNEQFF
TGTGCCAGTAGTATAGGTACAGATCCCTCCTACAATGAGCAGTTCTTC
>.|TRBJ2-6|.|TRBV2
CASSEPGAPYSGANVLTF
TGTGCCAGCAGTGAACCTGGGGCCCCCTACTCTGGGGCCAACGTCCTGACTTTC
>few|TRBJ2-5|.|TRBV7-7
CASSLMSGQETQYF
TGTGCTAGCAGCTTAATGTCAGGGCAAGAGACCCAGTACTTC
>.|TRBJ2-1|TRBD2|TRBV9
CASSAPGAGTFMEQFF
TGTGCCAGCAGCGCCCCGGGAGCGGGGACCTTTATGGAGCAGTTCTTC
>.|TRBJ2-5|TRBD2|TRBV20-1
CSASRLASGGARETQYF
TGCAGTGCTAGTAGGCTGGCTAGCGGGGGTGCCAGGGAGACCCAGTACTTC
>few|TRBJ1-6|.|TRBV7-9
CASSSIRGGTNSPLHF
TGTGCCAGCAGCTCCATTAGGGGGGGGACCAATTCACCCCTCCACTTT
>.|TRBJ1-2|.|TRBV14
CASSPLSGRGYYGYTF
TGTGCCAGCAGCCCCCTCTCAGGCAGGGGCTATTATGGCTACACCTTC
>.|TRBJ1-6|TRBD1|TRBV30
CAWSPSRGQFNSPLHF
TGTGCCTGGAGCCCTAGCAGGGGACAGTTCAATTCACCCCTCCACTTT
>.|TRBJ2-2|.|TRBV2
CASDPGQYRGELFF
TGTGCCAGCGACCCAGGACAGTATCGGGGGGAGCTGTTTTTT
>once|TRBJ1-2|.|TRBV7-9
CASSLVDSLPHGYTF
TGTGCCAGCAGCTTAGTGGACAGCCTCCCTCATGGCTACACCTTC
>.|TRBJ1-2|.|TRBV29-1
CSVEGFSNYGYTF
TGCAGCGTTGAAGGTTTCTCTAACTATGGCTACACCTTC
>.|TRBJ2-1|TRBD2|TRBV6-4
CASSLGRGGRYNEQFF
TGTGCCAGCAGTTTAGGGCGGGGGGGCCGCTACAATGAGCAGTTCTTC
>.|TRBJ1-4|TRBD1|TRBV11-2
CASSLGHRGSNEKLFF
TGTGCCAGCAGCTTAGGCCACAGGGGGTCTAATGAAAAACTGTTTTTT
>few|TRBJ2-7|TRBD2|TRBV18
CASSPPAGTNSYEQYF
TGTGCCAGCTCACCCCCGGCCGGGACTAACTCCTACGAGCAGTACTTC
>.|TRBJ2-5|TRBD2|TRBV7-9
CASLGLAGGFFQETQYF
TGTGCCAGCCTCGGACTAGCGGGGGGATTTTTCCAAGAGACCCAGTACTTC
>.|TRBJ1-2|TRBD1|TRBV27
CASRIGHRGGYTF
TGTGCCAGCAGGATCGGACACAGGGGCGGCTACACCTTC
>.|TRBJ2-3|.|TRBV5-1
CASSLAPKQGASTDTQYF
TGCGCCAGCAGCTTGGCCCCAAAGCAGGGCGCGAGCACAGATACGCAGTATTTT
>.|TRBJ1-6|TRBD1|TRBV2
CASTGQGNSPLHF
TGTGCCAGTACGGGACAGGGTAATTCACCCCTCCACTTT
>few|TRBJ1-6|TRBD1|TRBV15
CATSDPAGQGYSPLHF
TGTGCCACCAGCGACCCTGCGGGACAGGGATATTCACCCCTCCACTTT
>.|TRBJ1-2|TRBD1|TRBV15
CATSRRPGTGSDGYTF
TGTGCCACCAGCAGACGGCCTGGGACAGGGTCGGATGGCTACACCTTC
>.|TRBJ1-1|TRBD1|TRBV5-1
CASSLAVSGGRTEAFF
TGCGCCAGCAGCTTGGCCGTGTCAGGGGGCAGGACTGAAGCTTTCTTT
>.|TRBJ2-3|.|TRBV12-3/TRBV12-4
CASGGAYTDTQYF
TGTGCCAGCGGGGGGGCCTACACAGATACGCAGTATTTT
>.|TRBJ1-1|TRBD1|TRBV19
CASSTGQVASYPEAFF
TGTGCCAGTAGTACCGGACAGGTGGCGTCGTACCCTGAAGCTTTCTTT
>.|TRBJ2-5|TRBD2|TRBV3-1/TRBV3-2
CASSETSGGTQYF
TGTGCCAGCAGCGAGACTAGCGGAGGGACCCAGTACTTC
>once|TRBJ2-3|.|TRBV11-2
CASSQGAGHMIGTDTQYF
TGTGCCAGCAGCCAAGGGGCAGGGCATATGATTGGGACAGATACGCAGTATTTT
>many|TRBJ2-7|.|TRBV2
CASRSDRLSYEQYF
TGTGCCAGCAGATCCGACAGACTTTCCTACGAGCAGTACTTC
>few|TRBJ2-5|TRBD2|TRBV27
CASSLLPLAGFQETQYF
TGTGCCAGCAGTTTACTTCCACTAGCGGGGTTCCAAGAGACCCAGTACTTC
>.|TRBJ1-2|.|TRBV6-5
CASSLRRTDYGYTF
TGTGCCAGCAGCCTTCGACGTACAGACTATGGCTACACCTTC
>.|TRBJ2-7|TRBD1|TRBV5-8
CASSLGRQGYEQYF
TGTGCCAGCAGCTTGGGGAGACAGGGCTACGAGCAGTACTTC
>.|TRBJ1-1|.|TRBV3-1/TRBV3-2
CASSSTGNTEAFF
TGTGCCAGCAGTAGTACAGGGAACACTGAAGCTTTCTTT
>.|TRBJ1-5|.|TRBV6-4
CASSPSGSNQPQHF
TGTGCCAGCAGTCCTTCGGGGAGCAATCAGCCCCAGCATTTT
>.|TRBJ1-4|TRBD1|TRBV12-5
CASGSRQGAYNEKLFF
TGTGCTAGTGGTTCCAGACAGGGGGCCTATAATGAAAAACTGTTTTTT
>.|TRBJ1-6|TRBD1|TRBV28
CASSFGQGNSPLHF
TGTGCCAGCAGTTTCGGACAGGGTAATTCACCCCTCCACTTT
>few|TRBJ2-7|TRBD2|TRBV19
CANRPPLAGGEYEQYF
TGTGCCAATCGCCCCCCACTAGCGGGGGGCGAATACGAGCAGTACTTC
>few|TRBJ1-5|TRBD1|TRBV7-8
CASSSDRDQPQHF
TGTGCCAGCAGCTCAGACAGGGATCAGCCCCAGCATTTT
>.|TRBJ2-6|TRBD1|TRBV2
CASRPGTGTGANVLTF
TGTGCCAGCAGACCCGGGACAGGGACTGGGGCCAACGTCCTGACTTTC
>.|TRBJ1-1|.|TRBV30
CARGATMNTEAFF
TGTGCCCGCGGGGCGACCATGAACACTGAAGCTTTCTTT
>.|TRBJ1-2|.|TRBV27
CASSPGPGVRYTF
TGTGCCAGCAGTCCAGGACCGGGAGTGAGATACACCTTC
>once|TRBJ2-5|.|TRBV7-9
CASSSQGGSQYF
TGTGCCAGCAGCTCCCAGGGGGGATCCCAGTACTTC
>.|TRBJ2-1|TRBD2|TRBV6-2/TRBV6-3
CASSNIAGAYNEQFF
TGTGCCAGCAGCAATATAGCGGGGGCCTACAATGAGCAGTTCTTC
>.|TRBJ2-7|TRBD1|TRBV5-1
CASGKTGTGGNEQYF
TGCGCCAGCGGCAAGACGGGGACAGGGGGCAACGAGCAGTACTTC
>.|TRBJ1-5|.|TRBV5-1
CASSRTGNLGQPQHF
TGCGCCAGCAGCCGGACTGGGAATCTAGGACAGCCCCAGCATTTT
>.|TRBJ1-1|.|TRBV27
CATSLRGKAFF
TGTGCCACGTCTCTAAGGGGGAAAGCTTTCTTT
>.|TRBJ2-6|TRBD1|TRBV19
CASSARTGGSAGANVLTF
TGTGCCAGTAGTGCCAGGACAGGGGGATCGGCTGGGGCCAACGTCCTGACTTTC
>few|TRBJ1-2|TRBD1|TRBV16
CASSQFQGAGAGVYGYTF
TGTGCCAGCAGCCAATTCCAGGGGGCCGGGGCGGGCGTCTATGGCTACACCTTC
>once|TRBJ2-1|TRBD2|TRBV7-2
CASSSTSGGANEQFF
TGTGCCAGCAGCTCGACTAGCGGGGGGGCTAATGAGCAGTTCTTC
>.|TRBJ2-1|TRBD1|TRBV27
CASSLRGQGRNEQFF
TGTGCCAGCAGTTTAAGGGGACAGGGAAGGAATGAGCAGTTCTTC
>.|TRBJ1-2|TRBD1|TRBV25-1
CASSESGRGRTGGYTF
TGTGCCAGCAGTGAATCAGGCAGGGGGAGGACTGGCGGCTACACCTTC
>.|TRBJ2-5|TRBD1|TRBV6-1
CASSEGTGVETQYF
TGTGCCAGCAGTGAAGGGACAGGGGTAGAGACCCAGTACTTC
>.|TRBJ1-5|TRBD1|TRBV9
CASSAEKGQGAVYSNQPQHF
TGTGCCAGCAGCGCTGAAAAGGGACAGGGGGCCGTGTATAGCAATCAGCCCCAGCATTTT
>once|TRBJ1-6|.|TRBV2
CASIYHRGNSPLHF
TGTGCCAGCATTTACCATCGAGGGAATTCACCCCTCCACTTT
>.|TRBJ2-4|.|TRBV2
CASSRDSLAAKNIQYF
TGTGCCAGCAGTAGGGACAGCCTAGCGGCCAAAAACATTCAGTACTTC
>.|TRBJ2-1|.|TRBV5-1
CASSLLTNLHNEQFF
TGCGCCAGCAGCTTGCTCACTAACCTGCACAATGAGCAGTTCTTC
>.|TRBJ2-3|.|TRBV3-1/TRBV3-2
CASSQDLSTDTQYF
TGTGCCAGCAGCCAAGATTTAAGCACAGATACGCAGTATTTT
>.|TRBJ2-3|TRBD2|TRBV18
CASSAGLAGVTDTQYF
TGTGCCAGCTCAGCCGGACTGGCGGGGGTGACAGATACGCAGTATTTT
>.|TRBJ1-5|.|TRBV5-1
CASSRTTGPNQPQHF
TGCGCCAGCAGTCGAACGACAGGACCTAATCAGCCCCAGCATTTT